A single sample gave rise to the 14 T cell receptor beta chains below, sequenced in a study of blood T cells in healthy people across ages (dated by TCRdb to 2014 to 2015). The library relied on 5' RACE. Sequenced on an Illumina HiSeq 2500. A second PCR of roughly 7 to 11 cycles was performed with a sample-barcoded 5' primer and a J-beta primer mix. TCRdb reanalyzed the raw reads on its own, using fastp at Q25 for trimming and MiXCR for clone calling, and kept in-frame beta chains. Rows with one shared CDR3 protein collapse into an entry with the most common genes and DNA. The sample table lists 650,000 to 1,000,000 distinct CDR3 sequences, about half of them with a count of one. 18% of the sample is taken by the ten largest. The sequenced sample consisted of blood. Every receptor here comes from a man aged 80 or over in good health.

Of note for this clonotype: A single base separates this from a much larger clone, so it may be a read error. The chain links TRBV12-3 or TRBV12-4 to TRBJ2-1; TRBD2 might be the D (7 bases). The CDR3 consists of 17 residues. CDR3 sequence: CASSASGGGSHYSEQFF. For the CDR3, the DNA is TGTGCCAGCAGTGCATCGGGGGGCGGGAGTCACTACAGTGAGCAGTTCTTC.

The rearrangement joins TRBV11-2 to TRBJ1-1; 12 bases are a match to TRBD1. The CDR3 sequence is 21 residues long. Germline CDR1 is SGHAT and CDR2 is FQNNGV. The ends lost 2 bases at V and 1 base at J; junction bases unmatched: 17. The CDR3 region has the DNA TGTGCCAGCAGCTTACGGGACAGGGGGCGTTTAAGGGACAGAACGAACACTGAAGCTTTCTTT. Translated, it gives CASSLRDRGRLRDRTNTEAFF.

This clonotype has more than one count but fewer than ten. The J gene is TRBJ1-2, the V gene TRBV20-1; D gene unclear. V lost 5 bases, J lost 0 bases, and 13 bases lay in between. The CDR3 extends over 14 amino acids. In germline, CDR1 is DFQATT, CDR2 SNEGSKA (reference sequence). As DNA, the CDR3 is TGCAGTGCTCGCCCATCGGATTCTAACTATGGCTACACCTTC. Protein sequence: CSARPSDSNYGYTF.

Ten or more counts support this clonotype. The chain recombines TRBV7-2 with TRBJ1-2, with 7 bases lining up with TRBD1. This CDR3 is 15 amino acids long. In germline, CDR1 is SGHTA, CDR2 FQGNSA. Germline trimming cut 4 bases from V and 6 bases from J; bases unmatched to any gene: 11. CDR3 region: CASSSPPTGTDGYTF. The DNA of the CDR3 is TGTGCCAGCAGCTCCCCCCCGACAGGGACGGATGGCTACACCTTC.

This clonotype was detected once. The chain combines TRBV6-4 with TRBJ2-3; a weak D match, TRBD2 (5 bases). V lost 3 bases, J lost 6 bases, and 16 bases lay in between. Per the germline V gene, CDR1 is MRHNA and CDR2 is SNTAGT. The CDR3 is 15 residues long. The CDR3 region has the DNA TGTGCCAGCAGTGATAGCGCCAGAATGGGGGATACGCAGTATTTT. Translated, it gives CASSDSARMGDTQYF.

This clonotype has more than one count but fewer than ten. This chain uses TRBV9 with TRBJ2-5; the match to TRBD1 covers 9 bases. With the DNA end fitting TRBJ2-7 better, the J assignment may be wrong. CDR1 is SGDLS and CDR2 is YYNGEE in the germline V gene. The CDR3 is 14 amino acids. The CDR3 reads CASSPGQGISEQYF. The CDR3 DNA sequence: TGTGCCAGCAGCCCCGGACAGGGGATTAGCGAGCAGTACTTC.

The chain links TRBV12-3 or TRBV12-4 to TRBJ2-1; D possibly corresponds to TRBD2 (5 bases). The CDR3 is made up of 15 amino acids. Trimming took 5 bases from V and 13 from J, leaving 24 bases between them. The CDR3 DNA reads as TGTGCCAGCAGTCCCCTACAGAGGGCCGGGGAGACCCAGTTCTTC. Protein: CASSPLQRAGETQFF.

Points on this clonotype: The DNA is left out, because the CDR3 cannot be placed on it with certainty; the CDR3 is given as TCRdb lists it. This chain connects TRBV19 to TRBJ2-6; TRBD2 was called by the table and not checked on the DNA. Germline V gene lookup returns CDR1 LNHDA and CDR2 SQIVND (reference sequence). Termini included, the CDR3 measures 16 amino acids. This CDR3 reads CASSNLLRAGANVLTF.

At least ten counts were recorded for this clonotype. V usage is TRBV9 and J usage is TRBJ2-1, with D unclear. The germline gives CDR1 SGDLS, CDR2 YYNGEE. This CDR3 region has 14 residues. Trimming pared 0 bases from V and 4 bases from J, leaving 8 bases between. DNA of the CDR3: TGTGCCAGCAGCGTAGCTATGGGGTACAATGAGCAGTTCTTC. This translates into CASSVAMGYNEQFF.

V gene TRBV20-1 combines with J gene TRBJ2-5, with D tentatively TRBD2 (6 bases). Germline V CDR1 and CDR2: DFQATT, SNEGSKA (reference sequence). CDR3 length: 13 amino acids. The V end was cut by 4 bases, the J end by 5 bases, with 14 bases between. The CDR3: CSAIRLGWETQYF. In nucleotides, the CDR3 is TGCAGTGCTATCCGACTAGGTTGGGAGACCCAGTACTTC.

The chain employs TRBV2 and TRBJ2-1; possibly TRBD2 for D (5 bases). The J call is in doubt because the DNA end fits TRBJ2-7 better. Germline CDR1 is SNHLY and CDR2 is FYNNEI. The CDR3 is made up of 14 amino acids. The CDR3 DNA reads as TGTGCCAGCAGTGAGGGAATAGCGACCTACGAGCAGTACTTC. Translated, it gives CASSEGIATYEQYF.

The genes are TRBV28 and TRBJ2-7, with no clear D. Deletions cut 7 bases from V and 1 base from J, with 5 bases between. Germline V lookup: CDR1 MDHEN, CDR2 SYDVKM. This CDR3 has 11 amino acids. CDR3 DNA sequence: TGTGCCAGCACCGCGTCCTACGAGCAGTACTTC. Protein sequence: CASTASYEQYF.

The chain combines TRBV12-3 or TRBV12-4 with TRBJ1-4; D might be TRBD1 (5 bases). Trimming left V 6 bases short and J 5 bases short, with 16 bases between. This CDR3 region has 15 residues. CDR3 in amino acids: CASSLTGTQNEKLFF. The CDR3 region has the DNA TGTGCCAGCAGCCTTACCGGGACGCAGAATGAAAAACTGTTTTTT.

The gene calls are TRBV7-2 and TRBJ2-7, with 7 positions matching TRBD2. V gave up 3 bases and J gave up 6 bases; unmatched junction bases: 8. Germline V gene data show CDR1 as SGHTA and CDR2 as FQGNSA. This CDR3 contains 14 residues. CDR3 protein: CASSFGGGRGEQYF. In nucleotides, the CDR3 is TGTGCCAGCAGCTTTGGGGGAGGGCGGGGCGAGCAGTACTTC.